A single sample is the source of the 26 T cell receptor beta chains below, sequenced in a study of regulatory T cells in long-lasting Graves disease. Indicated time point: persistent/refractory GD, antithyroid drugs over 5 years with positive TRAb. PBMC RNA served as the TCR library source. Building of the TCR beta libraries involved iRepertoire HTBI primers and Arm-PCR of CDR3 regions. Each CDR3 protein is one row after TCRdb ran MiXCR on the multiplex PCR reads. This sample has a few hundred thousand distinct CDR3 sequences, with about a quarter found just once. The sequenced sample was peripheral blood mononuclear cells (PBMCs), obtained when the disease was refractory, from a patient treated with antithyroid drugs. Receptors originate from a female donor with Graves disease.

This clonotype was observed at least ten times. The V and J genes are TRBV28 and TRBJ2-2; 7 bases line up with TRBD1. V lost 9 bases and J lost 7; bases outside the gene matches: 5. From germline, CDR1 is MDHEN and CDR2 SYDVKM. This CDR3 is 12 amino acids long. The CDR3 nucleotides read TGTGCCAGTCGGACAGGTCTCGGGGAGCTGTTTTTT. Protein: CASRTGLGELFF.

This clonotype showed up just a few times. This chain joins TRBV5-5 and TRBJ2-1; D tentatively fits TRBD1 or TRBD2 (5 bases each). This CDR3 is built from 15 residues. Trimming left V 3 bases short and J 2 bases short, with 12 bases between. Germline loops: CDR1 SGHKS, CDR2 YYEKEE (reference sequence). The CDR3 DNA reads as TGTGCCAGCAGCTCCGGGACCCTAGCCTACAATGAGCAGTTCTTC. Its translation: CASSSGTLAYNEQFF. Full variable domain (outside the CDR3, taken from reference TRBV5-5 and TRBJ2-1): DAGVTQSPTHLIKTRGQQVTLRCSPISGHKSVSWYQQVLGQGPQFIFQYYEKEERGRGNFPDRFSARQFPNYSSELNVNALLLGDSALYLCASSSGTLAYNEQFFGPGTRLTVL.

The rearrangement links TRBV7-2 to TRBJ1-2; D is undetermined. The CDR3 is 15 residues long. Germline lookup yields CDR1 SGHTA and CDR2 FQGNSA. V was cut by 5 bases and J by 3 bases, with 16 bases left in between. This CDR3 is CASSQGIEGYYGYTF. The CDR3 DNA follows: TGTGCCAGCAGCCAAGGTATTGAGGGATACTATGGCTACACCTTC. The full variable domain, in which reference TRBV7-2 and TRBJ1-2 provide the parts outside the CDR3, is GAGVSQSPSNKVTEKGKDVELRCDPISGHTALYWYRQSLGQGLEFLIYFQGNSAPDKSGLPSDRFSAERTGGSVSTLTIQRTQQEDSAVYLCASSQGIEGYYGYTFGSGTRLTVV.

In the case of this clonotype: It may be a read error: a sequence one base away is much more abundant. The chain employs TRBV11-2 and TRBJ2-3, with 10 bases identical to TRBD2. Germline-derived CDR1 and CDR2 are SGHAT and FQNNGV. This CDR3 has 15 amino acids. V trimming: 2 bases; J trimming: 4 bases; junction bases outside the gene matches: 3. CDR3 region: CASSLSGRVADTQYF. The CDR3 DNA is TGTGCCAGCAGCTTAAGCGGGAGGGTCGCAGATACGCAGTATTTT.

The table lists this clonotype with many counts. The chain joins TRBV6-5 to TRBJ2-7, with 8 nucleotides matching TRBD1. Per germline, CDR1 MNHEY and CDR2 SVGAGI. V gave up 4 bases and J gave up 0 bases; unmatched junction bases: 5. This CDR3 comprises 15 residues. CDR3 sequence (DNA): TGTGCCAGCAGTTCCATCACAGGGGGCTCCTACGAGCAGTACTTC. Amino acid sequence: CASSSITGGSYEQYF.

In its sample, this clonotype was seen many times. The genes are TRBV13 and TRBJ1-1; D is unresolved. Germline V gives CDR1 PRHDT, CDR2 FYEKMQ (reference sequence). Deletions cut 5 bases from V and 7 bases from J, with 11 bases between. The CDR3 runs to 12 residues. The CDR3 sequence is CASSQVHDEAFF. The CDR3 DNA reads as TGTGCCAGCAGCCAGGTACATGATGAAGCTTTCTTT.

Only a few counts were recorded for this clonotype. The CDR3 nucleotides are TGTGCCAGCAGCCCTAGGACAGCACAAGAGACCCAGTACTTC. Translation: CASSPRTAQETQYF. The rearrangement joins TRBV7-2 to TRBJ2-5; TRBD1 might be the D (6 bases). V shed 5 bases and J shed 2 bases, with 12 bases lying between them. The germline CDR1 and CDR2 sequences are SGHTA and FQGNSA. The CDR3 loop spans 14 amino acids.

To note about this clonotype: A single base is all that separates this from a far larger clone, so a read error is likely. The chain recombines TRBV10-3 with TRBJ2-7; D is undetermined. The CDR3 loop spans 14 amino acids. The V gene lost 10 bases and the J gene lost 1 base, with 17 bases spanning the gap. Germline CDR1 ENHRY, CDR2 SYGVKD. This CDR3 reads CASSRLPRSYEQYF. DNA for the CDR3: TGTGCCAGCAGCAGGCTACCCCGGTCCTACGAGCAGTACTTC.

This clonotype was seen ten or more times. The chain joins TRBV12-3 or TRBV12-4 to TRBJ2-4; D might be TRBD1 (5 bases). V was shortened by 6 bases and J by 0 bases, with 12 bases between the two germline ends. This CDR3 is built from 15 residues. The CDR3 DNA reads as TGTGCCAGCAGAAAGACAGAACTAGCCAAAAACATTCAGTACTTC. Encoded protein: CASRKTELAKNIQYF.

This chain connects TRBV18 to TRBJ2-7; D is uncertain. V was shortened by 3 bases and J by 0 bases, with 15 bases between the two germline ends. The CDR3 spans 16 residues. Germline V CDR1 and CDR2: KGHSH, LQKENI. This CDR3 is CASSPPPGSGSYEQYF. CDR3 in DNA: TGTGCCAGCTCACCCCCCCCGGGCTCCGGCTCCTACGAGCAGTACTTC.

The rearrangement joins TRBV5-6 to TRBJ1-4; D is perhaps TRBD1 (5 bases). Trimming removed 4 bases from V and 5 bases from J, with 15 bases in between. Germline CDR1 is SGHDT and CDR2 is YYEEEE. CDR3 length: 15 amino acids. CDR3 nucleotide sequence: TGTGCCAGCAGCATGAAAAGACGGGGGAATGAAAAACTGTTTTTT. As protein: CASSMKRRGNEKLFF.

The chain couples TRBV20-1 to TRBJ2-5, with unresolved D. V gave up 6 bases and J gave up 3 bases, with 20 bases separating them. The CDR3 has 15 residues. The germline gives CDR1 DFQATT, CDR2 SNEGSKA (reference sequence). CDR3 DNA sequence: TGCAGTGCAGGCAGTTTTAAGGGCCCCAAAGAGACCCAGTACTTC. Amino acid sequence: CSAGSFKGPKETQYF.

This chain links TRBV30 with TRBJ1-1, with D possibly TRBD1 on 5 matching bases. The CDR3 length is 15 residues. The germline CDR1 and CDR2 sequences are GTSNPN and SVGIG (reference sequence). Trimming left V 0 bases short and J 5 bases short, with 16 bases between. CDR3 DNA sequence: TGTGCCTGGAGTGTACCCGGGGCCTTACGGACTGAAGCTTTCTTT. This gives the protein CAWSVPGALRTEAFF. Together with reference TRBV30 and TRBJ1-1, the CDR3 gives the full variable domain: SQTIHQWPATLVQPVGSPLSLECTVEGTSNPNLYWYRQAAGRGLQLLFYSVGIGQISSEVPQNLSASRPQDRQFILSSKKLLLSDSGFYLCAWSVPGALRTEAFFGQGTRLTVV.

This clonotype has at least ten counts. This chain links TRBV6-5 with TRBJ1-5, with a tentative D call TRBD1 (5 bases). In germline, CDR1 is MNHEY, CDR2 SVGAGI. V lost 0 bases, J lost 2 bases, and 8 bases lay in between. The CDR3 is 15 residues long. DNA for the CDR3: TGTGCCAGCAGTTACTCGCAGGGCGGCAATCAGCCCCAGCATTTT. It translates to CASSYSQGGNQPQHF.

This clonotype was picked up one time. This sequence may be a read error, since a much larger clone differs from it by one base. The chain is built from TRBV6-9 and TRBJ2-2; weak D call: TRBD2 (6 bases). CDR1 is MNHGY, CDR2 SVAAGI, per germline. This CDR3 comprises 14 residues. DNA for the CDR3: TGTGCCAGCAGTTACGTGCAGAACACCGGGGGGCTGTTTTTT. It is translated as CASSYVQNTGGLFF.

This clonotype was counted at least ten times. CDR3 coding DNA: TGTGCCAGCAGTTTTGGGGGGGGAAGGACAGGCGGAAATTACTACGAGCAGTACTTC. Amino acid sequence: CASSFGGGRTGGNYYEQYF. The J gene is TRBJ2-7, the V gene TRBV28; D may correspond to TRBD1 or TRBD2 (7 bases each). The V gene's germline CDR1 is MDHEN and CDR2 SYDVKM. The CDR3 runs to 19 residues. The ends were cut back, 3 bases at V and 3 bases at J, with 27 bases in the middle.

Remarks on this clonotype: This clone may be a read error of a much larger clone one base away. This sequence joins TRBV7-2 and TRBJ1-1, with D perhaps matching TRBD1 (6 bases). This CDR3 is 15 amino acids long. Germline CDR1 SGHTA, CDR2 FQGNSA. The CDR3 DNA reads as TGTGCCAGCAGCTCGGTTACAGGGTTGAACACTGGAGCTTTCTTT. This sequence encodes CASSSVTGLNTGAFF.

CDR3 DNA sequence: TGTGCCAGCAGCTCCAAGAGGTCTAGGACTAAGACCCAGTACTTC. Its translation is CASSSKRSRTKTQYF. The V and J genes are TRBV7-2 and TRBJ2-5, with D perhaps matching TRBD2 (6 bases). This CDR3 spans 15 amino acids. Trimming pared 4 bases from V and 6 bases from J, leaving 18 bases between. Germline V gene sequence: CDR1 SGHTA, CDR2 FQGNSA.

Only a few counts were recorded for this clonotype. V gene TRBV12-3 or TRBV12-4 combines with J gene TRBJ2-1; 11 bases map to TRBD2. The CDR3 runs 15 residues. Trimming at V came to 5 bases and at J to 7 bases, leaving 7 bases not matched to a gene. The DNA of the CDR3 is TGTGCCAGCAGTCCACCGGGACTAGCGGTTAATGAGCAGTTCTTC. Translated: CASSPPGLAVNEQFF.

This clonotype was counted ten times or more. The chain combines TRBV12-3 or TRBV12-4 with TRBJ1-1; D perhaps matches TRBD1 (5 bases). The CDR3 has 11 residues. The germline V and J ends were trimmed by 5 bases and 9 bases, with 10 bases remaining between them. CDR3 sequence (DNA): TGTGCCAGCAGTCTACAGGTTCAAGCTTTCTTT. Encoded protein: CASSLQVQAFF.

V and J are TRBV20-1 and TRBJ1-6; possible D gene TRBD1, 5 bases. Germline CDR1 and CDR2: DFQATT and SNEGSKA (reference sequence). With 0 bases removed from V and 6 bases from J, the gap between germline ends came to 12 bases. The CDR3 covers 15 residues. CDR3 in amino acids: CSARDNQGGNSPLHF. The DNA of the CDR3 is TGCAGTGCTAGAGATAATCAGGGTGGTAATTCACCCCTCCACTTT.

This clonotype turned up a few times. The J gene is TRBJ2-7, the V gene TRBV5-1; TRBD1 might be the D (7 bases). In germline, CDR1 is SGHRS, CDR2 YFSETQ. With 4 bases removed from V and 3 bases from J, the gap between germline ends came to 14 bases. The CDR3 is 14 amino acids. The CDR3, as DNA: TGCGCCAGCAGCCCGGGGGACAGCTACTACGAGCAGTACTTC. Translated: CASSPGDSYYEQYF. Looking up the rest from reference TRBV5-1 and TRBJ2-7 gives the full variable domain: KAGVTQTPRYLIKTRGQQVTLSCSPISGHRSVSWYQQTPGQGLQFLFEYFSETQRNKGNFPGRFSGRQFSNSRSEMNVSTLELGDSALYLCASSPGDSYYEQYFGPGTRLTVT.

The CDR3 coding sequence is TGTGCCAGCAGCCTGGACAGGGGCTCCGGCTACACCTTC. Translated, it gives CASSLDRGSGYTF. The V call is TRBV27, the J call TRBJ1-2; 9 bases match TRBD1. Germline trimming cut 6 bases from V and 8 bases from J; bases unmatched to any gene: 7. Germline-derived CDR1 and CDR2 are MNHEY and SMNVEV (reference sequence). CDR3 size: 13 residues.

The chain links TRBV7-9 to TRBJ2-2; D is undetermined. Looked up from germline, CDR1 is SEHNR and CDR2 is FQNEAQ (reference sequence). CDR3 length: 13 residues. V gave up 2 bases and J gave up 4 bases, with 5 bases separating them. As DNA, the CDR3 is TGTGCCAGCAGCTTACCGGGCACCGGGGAGCTGTTTTTT. It encodes CASSLPGTGELFF.

This clonotype has just a few counts. The rearrangement joins TRBV9 to TRBJ2-5; D remains unclear. The V gene's germline CDR1 is SGDLS and CDR2 YYNGEE. Trimming cost V 0 bases and J 5 bases, with 11 bases left between them. The CDR3 is 14 amino acids. CDR3 in DNA: TGTGCCAGCAGCGTAGAAATTTACCCGGAGACCCAGTACTTC. This sequence encodes CASSVEIYPETQYF.

This clonotype was detected ten times or more. The chain joins TRBV28 to TRBJ1-5; 8 bases are shared with TRBD1. V shed 6 bases and J 3 bases; nucleotides not matched to a gene: 7. In germline, CDR1 is MDHEN, CDR2 SYDVKM. The CDR3 runs to 15 residues. The CDR3: CASRVRDRHNQPQHF. For the CDR3, the DNA is TGTGCCAGCAGAGTCCGGGACAGGCACAATCAGCCCCAGCATTTT.